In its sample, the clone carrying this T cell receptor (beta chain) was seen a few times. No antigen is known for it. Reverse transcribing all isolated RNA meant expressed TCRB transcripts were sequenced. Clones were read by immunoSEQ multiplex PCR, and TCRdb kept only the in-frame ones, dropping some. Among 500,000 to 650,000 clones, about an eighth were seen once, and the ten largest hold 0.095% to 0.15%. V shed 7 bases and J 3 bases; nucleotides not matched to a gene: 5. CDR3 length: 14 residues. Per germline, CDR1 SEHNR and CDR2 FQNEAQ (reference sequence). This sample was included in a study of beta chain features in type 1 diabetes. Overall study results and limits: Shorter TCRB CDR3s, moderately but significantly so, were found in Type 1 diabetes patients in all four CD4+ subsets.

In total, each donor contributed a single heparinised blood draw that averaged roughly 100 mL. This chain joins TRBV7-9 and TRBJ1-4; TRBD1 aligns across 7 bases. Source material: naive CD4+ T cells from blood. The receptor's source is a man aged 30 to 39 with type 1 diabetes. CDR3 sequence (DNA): TGTGCCAGCACGTGGACAGGAGCTAATGAAAAACTGTTTTTT. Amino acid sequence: CASTWTGANEKLFF. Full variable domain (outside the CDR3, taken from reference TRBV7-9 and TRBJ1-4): DTGVSQNPRHKITKRGQNVTFRCDPISEHNRLYWYRQTLGQGPEFLTYFQNEAQLEKSRLLSDRFSAERPKGSFSTLEIQRTEQGDSAMYLCASTWTGANEKLFFGSGTQLSVL.